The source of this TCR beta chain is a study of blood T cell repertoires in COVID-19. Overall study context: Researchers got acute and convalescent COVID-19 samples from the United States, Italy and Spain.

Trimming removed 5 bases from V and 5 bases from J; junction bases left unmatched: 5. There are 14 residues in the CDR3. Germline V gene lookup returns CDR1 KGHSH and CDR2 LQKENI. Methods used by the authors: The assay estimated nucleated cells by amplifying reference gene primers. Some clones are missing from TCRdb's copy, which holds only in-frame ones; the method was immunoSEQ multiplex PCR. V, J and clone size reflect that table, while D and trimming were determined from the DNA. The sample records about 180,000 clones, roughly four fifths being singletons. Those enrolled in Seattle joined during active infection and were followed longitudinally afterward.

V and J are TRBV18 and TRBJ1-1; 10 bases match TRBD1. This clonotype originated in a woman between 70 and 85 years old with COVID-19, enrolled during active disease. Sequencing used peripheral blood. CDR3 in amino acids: CASSTGQGITEAFF. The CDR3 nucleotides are TGTGCCAGCTCAACGGGACAGGGGATAACTGAAGCTTTCTTT.